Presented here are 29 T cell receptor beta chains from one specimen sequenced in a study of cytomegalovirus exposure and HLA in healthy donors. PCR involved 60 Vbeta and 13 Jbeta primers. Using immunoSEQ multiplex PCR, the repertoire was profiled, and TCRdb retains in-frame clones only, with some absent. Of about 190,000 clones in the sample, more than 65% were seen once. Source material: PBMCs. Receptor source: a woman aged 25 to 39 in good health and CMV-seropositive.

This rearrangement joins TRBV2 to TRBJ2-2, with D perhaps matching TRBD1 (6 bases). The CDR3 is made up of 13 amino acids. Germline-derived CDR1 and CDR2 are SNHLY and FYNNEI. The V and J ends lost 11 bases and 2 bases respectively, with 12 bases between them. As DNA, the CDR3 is TGTGCCCGCCGGGACACTAACACCGGGGAGCTGTTTTTT. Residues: CARRDTNTGELFF.

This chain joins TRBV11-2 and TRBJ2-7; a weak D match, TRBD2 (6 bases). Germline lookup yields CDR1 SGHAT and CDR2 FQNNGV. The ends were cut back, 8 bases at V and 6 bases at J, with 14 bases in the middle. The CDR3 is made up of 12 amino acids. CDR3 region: CASSLAGREQYF. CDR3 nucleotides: TGTGCCAGCTCCCTCGCGGGACGCGAGCAGTACTTC.

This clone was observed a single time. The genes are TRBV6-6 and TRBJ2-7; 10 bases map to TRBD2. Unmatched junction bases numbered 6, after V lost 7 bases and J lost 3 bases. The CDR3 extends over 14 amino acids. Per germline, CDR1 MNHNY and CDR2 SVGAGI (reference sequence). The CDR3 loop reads CASTPTSGRYEQYF. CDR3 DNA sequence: TGTGCCAGCACCCCGACTAGCGGGCGCTACGAGCAGTACTTC.

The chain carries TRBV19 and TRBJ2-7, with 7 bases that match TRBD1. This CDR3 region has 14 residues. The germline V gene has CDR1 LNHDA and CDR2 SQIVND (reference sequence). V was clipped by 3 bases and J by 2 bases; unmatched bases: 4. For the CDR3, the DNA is TGTGCCAGTAGTATTCCGGGACAGACCTACGAGCAGTACTTC. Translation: CASSIPGQTYEQYF.

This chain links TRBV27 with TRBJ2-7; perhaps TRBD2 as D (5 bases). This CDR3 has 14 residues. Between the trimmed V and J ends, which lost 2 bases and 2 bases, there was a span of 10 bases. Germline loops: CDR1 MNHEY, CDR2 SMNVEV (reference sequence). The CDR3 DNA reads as TGTGCCAGCAGTTTACAGCGGAAACCCTACGAGCAGTACTTC. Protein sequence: CASSLQRKPYEQYF.

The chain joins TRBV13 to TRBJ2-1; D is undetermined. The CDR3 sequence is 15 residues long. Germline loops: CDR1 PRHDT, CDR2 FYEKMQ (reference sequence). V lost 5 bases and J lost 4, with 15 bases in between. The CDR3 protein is CASSPPVGGYNEQFF. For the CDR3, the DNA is TGTGCCAGCAGCCCCCCGGTAGGCGGTTACAATGAGCAGTTCTTC.

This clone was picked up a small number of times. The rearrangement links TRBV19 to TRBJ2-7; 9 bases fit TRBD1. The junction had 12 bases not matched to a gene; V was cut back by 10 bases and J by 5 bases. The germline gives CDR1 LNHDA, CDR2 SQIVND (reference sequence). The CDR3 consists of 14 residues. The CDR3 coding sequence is TGTGCCACCGAACCCGGGACAGGGCTTCACGAGCAGTACTTC. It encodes CATEPGTGLHEQYF.

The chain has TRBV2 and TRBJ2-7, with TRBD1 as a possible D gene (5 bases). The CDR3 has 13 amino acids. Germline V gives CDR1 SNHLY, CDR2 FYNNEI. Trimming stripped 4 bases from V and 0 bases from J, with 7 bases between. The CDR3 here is CASSAGFSYEQYF. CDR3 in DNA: TGTGCCAGCAGTGCAGGGTTCTCCTACGAGCAGTACTTC.

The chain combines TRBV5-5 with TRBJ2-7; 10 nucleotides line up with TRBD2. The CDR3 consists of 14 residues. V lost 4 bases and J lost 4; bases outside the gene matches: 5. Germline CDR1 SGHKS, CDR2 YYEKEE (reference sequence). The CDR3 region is CASSRTSGPYEQYF. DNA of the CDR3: TGTGCCAGCAGCCGGACTAGCGGCCCATACGAGCAGTACTTC.

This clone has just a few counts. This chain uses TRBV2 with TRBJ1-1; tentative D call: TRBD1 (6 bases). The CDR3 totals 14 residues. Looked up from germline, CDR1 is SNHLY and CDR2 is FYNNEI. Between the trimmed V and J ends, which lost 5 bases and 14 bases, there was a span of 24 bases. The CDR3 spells CASSKDPGVSRAFF. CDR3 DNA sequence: TGTGCCAGCAGTAAAGACCCAGGGGTTTCCCGTGCCTTCTTT.

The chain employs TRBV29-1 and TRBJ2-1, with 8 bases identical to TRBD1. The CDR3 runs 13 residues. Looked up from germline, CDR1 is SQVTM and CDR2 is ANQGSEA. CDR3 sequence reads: CRTAGQGYNEQFF. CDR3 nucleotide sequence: TGCAGAACCGCCGGACAGGGCTACAATGAGCAGTTCTTC.

In DNA, the CDR3 is TGTGCCAGCAGCTCCTACGGACAGCGGGAGTTCTATGAGCAGTTCTTC. This codes for CASSSYGQREFYEQFF. The V and J genes are TRBV7-6 and TRBJ2-1; 8 positions match TRBD2. Germline CDR1 reads SGHVS; CDR2 reads FNYEAQ. The trim removed 4 bases at V and 8 bases at J, leaving 13 bases unmatched. The CDR3 is 16 amino acids.

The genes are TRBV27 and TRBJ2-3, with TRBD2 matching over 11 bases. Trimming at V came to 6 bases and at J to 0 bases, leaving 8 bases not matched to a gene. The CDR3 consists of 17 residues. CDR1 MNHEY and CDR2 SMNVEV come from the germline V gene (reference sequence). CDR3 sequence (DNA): TGTGCCAGCAGCGAAATCCGACTAGCGGGGAGCACAGATACGCAGTATTTT. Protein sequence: CASSEIRLAGSTDTQYF.

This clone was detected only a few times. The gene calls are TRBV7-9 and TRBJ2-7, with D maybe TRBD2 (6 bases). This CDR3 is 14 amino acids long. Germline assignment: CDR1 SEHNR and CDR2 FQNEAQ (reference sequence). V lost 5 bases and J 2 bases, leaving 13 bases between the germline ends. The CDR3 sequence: CASSAGLETYEQYF. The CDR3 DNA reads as TGTGCCAGCAGCGCGGGACTCGAGACCTACGAGCAGTACTTC.

The chain's CDR3 is CASKPGTGTNTGELFF. The CDR3 bases are TGCGCCAGCAAGCCAGGGACAGGCACCAACACCGGGGAGCTGTTTTTT. The V gene is TRBV5-1, the J gene TRBJ2-2; 8 bases line up with TRBD1. The CDR3 is 16 residues long. From germline, CDR1 is SGHRS and CDR2 YFSETQ. After removal of 6 bases from V and 2 bases from J, the junction contained 9 bases not matched to a gene.

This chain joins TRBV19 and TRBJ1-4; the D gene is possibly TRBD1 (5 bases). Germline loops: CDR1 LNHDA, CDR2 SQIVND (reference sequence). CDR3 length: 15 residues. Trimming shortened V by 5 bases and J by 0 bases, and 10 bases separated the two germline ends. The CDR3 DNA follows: TGTGCCAGTAGTGCACAGGTTACAACTAATGAAAAACTGTTTTTT. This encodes CASSAQVTTNEKLFF.

The CDR3 DNA is TGCGCCAGCAGCCCGAGAGCGGGAGGGCTTGGGCGGGAGCAGTACTTC. Protein: CASSPRAGGLGREQYF. This chain joins TRBV4-1 and TRBJ2-7; 10 bases agree with TRBD2. The CDR3 has 16 amino acids. J lost 7 bases, V lost 4 bases, and 13 bases had no gene match. CDR1 is MGHRA, CDR2 YSYEKL, per germline.

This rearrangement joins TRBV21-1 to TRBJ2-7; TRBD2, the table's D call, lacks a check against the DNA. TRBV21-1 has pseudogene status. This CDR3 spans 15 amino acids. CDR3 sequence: CASSGRLYQTYEQYF. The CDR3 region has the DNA TGTGCCAGCAGCGGCCGACTATACCAGACCTACGAGCAGTACTTC.

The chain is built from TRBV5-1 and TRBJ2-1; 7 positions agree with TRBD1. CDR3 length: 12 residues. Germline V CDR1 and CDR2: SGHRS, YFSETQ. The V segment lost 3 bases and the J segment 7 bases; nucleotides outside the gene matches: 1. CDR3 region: CASSSTGNEQFF. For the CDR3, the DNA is TGCGCCAGCAGCTCGACAGGGAATGAGCAGTTCTTC.

The CDR3 region is CASSQMNAVDEKLFF. The CDR3 DNA reads as TGTGCCAGCAGTCAAATGAACGCGGTGGATGAAAAACTGTTTTTT. The V gene is TRBV27, the J gene TRBJ1-4; no clear D. Trimming shortened V by 5 bases and J by 6 bases, and 16 bases separated the two germline ends. The CDR3 extends over 15 amino acids. Germline CDR1 MNHEY, CDR2 SMNVEV (reference sequence).

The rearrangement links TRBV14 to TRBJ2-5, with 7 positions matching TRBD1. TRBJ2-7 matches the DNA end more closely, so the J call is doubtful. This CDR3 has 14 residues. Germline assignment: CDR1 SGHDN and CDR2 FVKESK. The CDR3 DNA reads TGTGCCAGCAGCCCCAGGGGGAGCTCCTACGAGCAGTACTTC. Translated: CASSPRGSSYEQYF.

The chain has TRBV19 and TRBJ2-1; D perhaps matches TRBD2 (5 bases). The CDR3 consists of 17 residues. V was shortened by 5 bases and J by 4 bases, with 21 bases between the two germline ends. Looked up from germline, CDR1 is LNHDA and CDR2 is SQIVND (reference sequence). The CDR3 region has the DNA TGTGCCAGTAGTCCAACCCTTTTAAGCGGTCTGTACAATGAGCAGTTCTTC. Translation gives CASSPTLLSGLYNEQFF. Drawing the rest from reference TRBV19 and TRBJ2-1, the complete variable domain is DGGITQSPKYLFRKEGQNVTLSCEQNLNHDAMYWYRQDPGQGLRLIYYSQIVNDFQKGDIAEGYSVSREKKESFPLTVTSAQKNPTAFYLCASSPTLLSGLYNEQFFGPGTRLTVL.

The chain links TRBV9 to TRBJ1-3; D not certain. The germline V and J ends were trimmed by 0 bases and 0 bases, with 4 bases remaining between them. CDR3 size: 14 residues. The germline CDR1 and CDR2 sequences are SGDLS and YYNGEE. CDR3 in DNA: TGTGCCAGCAGCGTAGAGCCCTCTGGAAACACCATATATTTT. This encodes CASSVEPSGNTIYF.

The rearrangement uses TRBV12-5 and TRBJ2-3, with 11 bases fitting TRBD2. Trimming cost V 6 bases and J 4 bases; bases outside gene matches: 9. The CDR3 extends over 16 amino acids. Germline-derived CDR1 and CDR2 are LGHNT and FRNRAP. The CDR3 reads CASGSGTSGFSDTQYF. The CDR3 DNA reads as TGTGCTAGTGGCTCGGGGACTAGCGGTTTTTCAGATACGCAGTATTTT.

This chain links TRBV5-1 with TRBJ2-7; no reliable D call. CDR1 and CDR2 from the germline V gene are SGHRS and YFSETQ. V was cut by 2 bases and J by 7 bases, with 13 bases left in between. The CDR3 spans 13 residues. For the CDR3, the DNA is TGCGCCAGCAGCTTTGAGCGAGGAAATGAGCAGTACTTC. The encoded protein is CASSFERGNEQYF.

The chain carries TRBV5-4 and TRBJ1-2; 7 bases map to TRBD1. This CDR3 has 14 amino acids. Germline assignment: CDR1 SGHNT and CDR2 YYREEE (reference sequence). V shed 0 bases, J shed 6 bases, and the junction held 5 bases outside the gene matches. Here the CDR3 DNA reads TGTGCCAGCAGCTTGGCCCACAGGGGCAATGGCTACACCTTC. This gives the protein CASSLAHRGNGYTF.

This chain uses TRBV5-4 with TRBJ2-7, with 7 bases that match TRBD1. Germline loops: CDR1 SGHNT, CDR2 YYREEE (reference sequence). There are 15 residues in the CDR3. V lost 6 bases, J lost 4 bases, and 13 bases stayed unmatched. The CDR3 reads CASTHRGTPSYEQYF. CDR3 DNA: TGTGCCAGCACCCACAGGGGTACCCCCTCGTACGAGCAGTACTTC.

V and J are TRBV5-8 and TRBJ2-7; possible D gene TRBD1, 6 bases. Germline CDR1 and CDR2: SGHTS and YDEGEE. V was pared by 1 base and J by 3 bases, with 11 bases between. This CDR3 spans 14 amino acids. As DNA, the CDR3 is TGTGCCAGCAGCTTGCCCCCACAGGGCTACGAGCAGTACTTC. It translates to CASSLPPQGYEQYF.

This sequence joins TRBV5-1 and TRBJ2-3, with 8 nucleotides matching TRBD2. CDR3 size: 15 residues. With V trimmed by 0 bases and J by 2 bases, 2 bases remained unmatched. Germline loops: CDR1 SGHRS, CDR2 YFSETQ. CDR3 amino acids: CASSLVAGPTDTQYF. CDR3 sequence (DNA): TGCGCCAGCAGCTTGGTAGCGGGGCCCACAGATACGCAGTATTTT.